The 10 T cell receptor beta chains below were found in one sample sequenced in a study of blood T cells in healthy people across ages (dated by TCRdb to 2014 to 2015). Libraries came from 5' RACE. Sequencing relied on an Illumina HiSeq 2500. A second PCR of about 6 to 11 cycles was performed with a sample-barcoded 5' primer and a J-beta primer mix. TCRdb passed the public sequencing reads through fastp at Q25 and MiXCR, retaining productive beta sequences. Identical CDR3 proteins give one entry, which carries the most common genes and DNA. The sample records about 680,000 distinct CDR3 sequences, 45% to 50% of which are singletons. The ten largest clones represent under 35% of the sample. Sequencing input: blood. The receptors here all came from an older woman in good health.

This chain links TRBV6-2 or TRBV6-3 with TRBJ2-1; D unresolved. V lost 11 bases and J 3 bases, leaving 14 bases between the germline ends. The CDR3 length is 13 residues. Germline CDR1 is MNHEY and CDR2 is SVGEGT. Here the CDR3 DNA reads TGTGCCTCCATGGGCGGCAACTACAATGAGCAGTTCTTC. Translation gives CASMGGNYNEQFF.

This chain joins TRBV20-1 and TRBJ1-5, with D maybe TRBD1 (6 bases). The CDR3 consists of 16 residues. Germline V CDR1 and CDR2: DFQATT, SNEGSKA (reference sequence). V was cut by 5 bases and J by 0 bases, with 17 bases left in between. The CDR3 DNA reads as TGCAGTGCTCAAGATCGTGGGACACTTAGCAATCAGCCCCAGCATTTT. Translation: CSAQDRGTLSNQPQHF.

The chain employs TRBV27 and TRBJ1-6; no reliable D call. With 5 bases removed from V and 0 bases from J, the gap between germline ends came to 5 bases. The CDR3 runs to 14 residues. CDR1 is MNHEY, CDR2 SMNVEV, per germline (reference sequence). The CDR3, as DNA: TGTGCCAGCAGTAACAGCTCCTATAATTCACCCCTCCACTTT. This sequence encodes CASSNSSYNSPLHF.

J is TRBJ2-7 and V is TRBV30; no firm D call. The length of the CDR3 is 13 residues. Germline CDR1 is GTSNPN and CDR2 is SVGIG (reference sequence). Trimming took 0 bases from V and 6 from J, leaving 12 bases between them. This CDR3 is CAWSVKRGGEQYF. In DNA form, the CDR3 reads TGTGCCTGGAGTGTAAAGAGAGGCGGCGAGCAGTACTTC.

In its sample, this clonotype was seen a few times. The rearrangement uses TRBV7-6 and TRBJ2-5, with D perhaps TRBD2 (5 bases). This CDR3 spans 13 amino acids. Trimming cost V 5 bases and J 4 bases, with 11 bases left between them. Germline assignment: CDR1 SGHVS and CDR2 FNYEAQ. The CDR3 loop reads CASSAARGETQYF. The CDR3 DNA reads TGTGCCAGCAGCGCAGCCCGGGGAGAGACCCAGTACTTC.

The chain combines TRBV27 with TRBJ2-5; 8 nucleotides match TRBD2. The J call could be wrong; TRBJ2-7 is a better fit for the DNA end. The CDR3 length is 15 residues. The germline gives CDR1 MNHEY, CDR2 SMNVEV (reference sequence). CDR3 nucleotides: TGTGCCAGCAGACACTATAGCGGGACCATCTACGAGCAGTACTTC. Amino acid sequence: CASRHYSGTIYEQYF.

There are a few counts of this clonotype. V is TRBV18 and J is TRBJ1-1, with D perhaps TRBD1 (5 bases). The CDR3 runs 15 residues. Trimming stripped 3 bases from V and 4 bases from J, with 15 bases between. The germline CDR1 and CDR2 sequences are KGHSH and LQKENI. The CDR3 here is CASSPTARSFTEAFF. The CDR3, as DNA: TGTGCCAGCTCACCGACAGCCCGCTCCTTCACTGAAGCTTTCTTT.

This clonotype was observed a few times. V gene TRBV7-2 combines with J gene TRBJ2-5; D may match TRBD1 or TRBD2 (6 bases each). Between the trimmed V and J ends, which lost 2 bases and 1 base, there was a span of 11 bases. The CDR3 is made up of 15 amino acids. The germline gives CDR1 SGHTA, CDR2 FQGNSA. DNA for the CDR3: TGTGCCAGCAGCTTATGGGGGGCAGGCCAAGAGACCCAGTACTTC. This translates into CASSLWGAGQETQYF.

The V and J genes are TRBV5-1 and TRBJ2-6; D gene unclear. The CDR3 runs to 11 residues. The germline gives CDR1 SGHRS, CDR2 YFSETQ. V lost 3 bases and J lost 17, with 12 bases in between. CDR3 region: CASSSSAFLTF. The CDR3 DNA reads TGCGCCAGCAGCTCCTCGGCCTTTTTGACTTTC. Drawing the rest from reference TRBV5-1 and TRBJ2-6, the complete variable domain is KAGVTQTPRYLIKTRGQQVTLSCSPISGHRSVSWYQQTPGQGLQFLFEYFSETQRNKGNFPGRFSGRQFSNSRSEMNVSTLELGDSALYLCASSSSAFLTFGAGSRLTVL.

This clonotype was seen only a few times. V is TRBV25-1 and J is TRBJ2-7, with TRBD1 identical over 8 bases. In germline, CDR1 is MGHDK, CDR2 SYGVNS. The ends lost 3 bases at V and 5 bases at J; junction bases unmatched: 9. CDR3 length equals 15 residues. The CDR3 DNA reads TGTGCCAGCAGTGATTCGCGACAGGGGACCCACGAGCAGTACTTC. It is translated as CASSDSRQGTHEQYF.